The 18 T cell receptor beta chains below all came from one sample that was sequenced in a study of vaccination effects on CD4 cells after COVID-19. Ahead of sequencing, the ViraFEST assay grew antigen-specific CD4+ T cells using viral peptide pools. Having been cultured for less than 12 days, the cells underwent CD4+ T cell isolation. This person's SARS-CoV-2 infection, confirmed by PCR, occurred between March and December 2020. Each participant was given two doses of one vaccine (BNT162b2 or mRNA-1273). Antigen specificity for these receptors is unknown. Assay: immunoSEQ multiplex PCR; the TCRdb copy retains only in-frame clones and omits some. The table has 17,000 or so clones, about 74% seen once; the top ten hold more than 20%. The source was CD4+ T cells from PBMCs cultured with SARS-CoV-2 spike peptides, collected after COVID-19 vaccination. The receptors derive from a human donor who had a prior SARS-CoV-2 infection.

Here the CDR3 reads CAWRGWTEAFF. The CDR3 nucleotides are TGTGCCTGGAGGGGGTGGACTGAAGCTTTCTTT. The V gene is TRBV30, the J gene TRBJ1-1; D call uncertain. Trimming removed 3 bases at V and 5 bases at J, with 7 bases between. The CDR3 runs to 11 residues. Germline-derived CDR1 and CDR2 are GTSNPN and SVGIG (reference sequence).

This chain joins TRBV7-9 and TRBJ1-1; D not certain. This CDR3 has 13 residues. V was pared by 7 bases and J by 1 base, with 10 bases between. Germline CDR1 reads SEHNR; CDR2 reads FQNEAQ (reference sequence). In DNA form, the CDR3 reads TGTGCCAGCAAAACGCAGGCGAACACTGAAGCTTTCTTT. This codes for CASKTQANTEAFF.

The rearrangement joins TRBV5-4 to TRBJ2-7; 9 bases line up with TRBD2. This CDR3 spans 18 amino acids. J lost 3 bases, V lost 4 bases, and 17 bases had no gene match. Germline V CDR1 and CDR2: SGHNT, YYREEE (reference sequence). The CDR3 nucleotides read TGTGCCAGCAGCCGTGGAAGGGGGCCCCTAGCGGGGAACTACGAGCAGTACTTC. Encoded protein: CASSRGRGPLAGNYEQYF.

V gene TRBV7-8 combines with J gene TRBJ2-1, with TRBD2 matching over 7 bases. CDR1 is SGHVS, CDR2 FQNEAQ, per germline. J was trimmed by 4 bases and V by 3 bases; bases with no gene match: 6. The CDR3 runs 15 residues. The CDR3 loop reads CASSLDGGGYNEQFF. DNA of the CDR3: TGTGCCAGCAGCTTGGATGGGGGGGGGTACAATGAGCAGTTCTTC. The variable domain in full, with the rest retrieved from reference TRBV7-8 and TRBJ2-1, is GAGVSQSPRYKVAKRGQDVALRCDPISGHVSLFWYQQALGQGPEFLTYFQNEAQLDKSGLPSDRFFAERPEGSVSTLKIQRTQQEDSAVYLCASSLDGGGYNEQFFGPGTRLTVL.

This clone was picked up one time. CDR3 in DNA: TGTGCCAGCAGCTTAGCGGGATACGAAAAACTGTTTTTT. Amino acid sequence: CASSLAGYEKLFF. The chain has TRBV7-9 and TRBJ1-4; D is uncertain. This CDR3 contains 13 residues. Germline CDR1 SEHNR, CDR2 FQNEAQ (reference sequence). V was trimmed by 0 bases and J by 8 bases, leaving 7 bases between them.

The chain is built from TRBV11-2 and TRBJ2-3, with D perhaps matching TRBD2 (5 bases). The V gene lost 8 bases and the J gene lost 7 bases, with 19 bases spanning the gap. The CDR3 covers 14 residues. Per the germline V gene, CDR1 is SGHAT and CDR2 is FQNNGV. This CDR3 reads CASGNAGLTNTQYF. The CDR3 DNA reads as TGTGCCAGCGGGAATGCAGGACTCACGAATACGCAGTATTTT.

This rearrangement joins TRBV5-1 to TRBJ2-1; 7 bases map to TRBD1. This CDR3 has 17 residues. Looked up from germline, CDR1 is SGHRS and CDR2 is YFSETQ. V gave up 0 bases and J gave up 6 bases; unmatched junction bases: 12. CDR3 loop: CASSLALITTGSNEQFF. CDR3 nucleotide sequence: TGCGCCAGCAGCTTGGCCCTAATAACGACAGGGAGCAATGAGCAGTTCTTC.

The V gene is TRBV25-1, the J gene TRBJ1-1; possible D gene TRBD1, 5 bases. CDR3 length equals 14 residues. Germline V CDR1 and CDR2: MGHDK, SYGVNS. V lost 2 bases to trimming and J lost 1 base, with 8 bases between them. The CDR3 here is CASSETTENTEAFF. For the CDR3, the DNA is TGTGCCAGCAGTGAAACGACAGAGAACACTGAAGCTTTCTTT. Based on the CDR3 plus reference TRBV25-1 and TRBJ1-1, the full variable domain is EADIYQTPRYLVIGTGKKITLECSQTMGHDKMYWYQQDPGMELHLIHYSYGVNSTEKGDLSSESTVSRIRTEHFPLTLESARPSHTSQYLCASSETTENTEAFFGQGTRLTVV.

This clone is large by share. The CDR3 here is CASSFASGESDNEQFF. CDR3 nucleotide sequence: TGTGCCAGCAGTTTTGCGTCGGGGGAGTCTGACAATGAGCAGTTCTTC. The gene calls are TRBV27 and TRBJ2-1, with D perhaps matching TRBD2 (6 bases). The CDR3 sequence is 16 residues long. The V end lost 3 bases, the J end lost 5 bases, and 17 bases lay between the germline ends. Looked up from germline, CDR1 is MNHEY and CDR2 is SMNVEV (reference sequence).

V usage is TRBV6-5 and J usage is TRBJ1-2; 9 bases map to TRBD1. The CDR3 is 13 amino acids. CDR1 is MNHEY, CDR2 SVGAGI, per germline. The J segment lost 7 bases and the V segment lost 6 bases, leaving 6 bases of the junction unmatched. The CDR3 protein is CASSSGTGFGYTF. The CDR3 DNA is TGTGCCAGCAGCTCCGGGACAGGGTTTGGCTACACCTTC.

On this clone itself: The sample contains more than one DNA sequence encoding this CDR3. CDR3 in DNA: TGTGCCAGCAGTTACTCGACCGGGGGCGTCTATGGCTACACCTTC. Translated: CASSYSTGGVYGYTF. The chain uses TRBV6-5 and TRBJ1-2, with D possibly TRBD1 on 6 matching bases. This CDR3 region has 15 residues. Deletions cut 0 bases from V and 4 bases from J, with 12 bases between. The germline gives CDR1 MNHEY, CDR2 SVGAGI.

The CDR3: CASSPRSGSLNEQFF. In DNA form, the CDR3 reads TGTGCCAGTAGTCCGAGAAGCGGGAGTTTAAATGAGCAGTTCTTC. This chain links TRBV19 with TRBJ2-1; 8 positions match TRBD2. Germline loops: CDR1 LNHDA, CDR2 SQIVND (reference sequence). The trim removed 5 bases at V and 7 bases at J, leaving 10 bases unmatched. The CDR3 is 15 residues long.

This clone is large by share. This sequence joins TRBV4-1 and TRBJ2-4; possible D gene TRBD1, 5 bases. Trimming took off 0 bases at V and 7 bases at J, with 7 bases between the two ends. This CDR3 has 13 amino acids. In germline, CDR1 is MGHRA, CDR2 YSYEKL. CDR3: CASSQEGANIQYF. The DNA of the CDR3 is TGCGCCAGCAGCCAAGAAGGGGCGAACATTCAGTACTTC.

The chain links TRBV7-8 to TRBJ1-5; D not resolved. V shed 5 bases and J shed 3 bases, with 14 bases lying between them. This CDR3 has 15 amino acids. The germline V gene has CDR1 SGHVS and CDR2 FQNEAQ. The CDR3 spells CASSVQTLNNQPQHF. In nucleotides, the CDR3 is TGTGCCAGCAGCGTACAGACACTGAACAATCAGCCCCAGCATTTT.

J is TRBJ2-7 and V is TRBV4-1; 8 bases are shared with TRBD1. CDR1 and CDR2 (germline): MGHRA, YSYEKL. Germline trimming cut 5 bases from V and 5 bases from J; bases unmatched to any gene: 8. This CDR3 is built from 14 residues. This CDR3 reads CASSFRTGWDEQYF. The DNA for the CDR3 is TGCGCCAGCAGCTTTCGGACAGGGTGGGACGAGCAGTACTTC.

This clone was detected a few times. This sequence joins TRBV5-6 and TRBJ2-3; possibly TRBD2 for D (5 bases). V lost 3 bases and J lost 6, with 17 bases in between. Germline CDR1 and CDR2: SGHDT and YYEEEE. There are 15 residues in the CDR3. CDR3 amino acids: CASSYDVAGFDTQYF. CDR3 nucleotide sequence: TGTGCCAGCAGCTACGACGTGGCGGGCTTCGATACGCAGTATTTT.

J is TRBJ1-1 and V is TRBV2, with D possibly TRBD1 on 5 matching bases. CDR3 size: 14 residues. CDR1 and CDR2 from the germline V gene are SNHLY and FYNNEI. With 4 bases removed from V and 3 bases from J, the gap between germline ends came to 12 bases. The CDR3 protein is CASSAAGGDTEAFF. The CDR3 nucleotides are TGTGCCAGCAGTGCGGCGGGAGGGGACACTGAAGCTTTCTTT.

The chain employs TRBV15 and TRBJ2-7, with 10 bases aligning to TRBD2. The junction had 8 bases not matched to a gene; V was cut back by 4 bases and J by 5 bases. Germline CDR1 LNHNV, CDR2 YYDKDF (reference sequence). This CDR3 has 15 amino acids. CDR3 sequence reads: CATSMSSGSWNEQYF. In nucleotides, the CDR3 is TGTGCCACCAGCATGTCTAGCGGGAGCTGGAACGAGCAGTACTTC.